This T cell receptor beta chain was found in a study of Ad26.COV2.S vaccination and SARS-CoV-2 variants. Sequencing used immunoSEQ multiplex PCR; TCRdb keeps in-frame clones, though not all of them. This sample carries hundreds of thousands of clones, roughly 90% of them seen once, and the ten largest clones take around 6.4%. Treatment defined: 15 to 20 received Ad26.COV2.S at low or high dose, single or two shots; roughly five received placebo; per-sample allocation not given. Specimen acquisition occurred on day 63 following the initial vaccine or placebo injection. This TCR came from a person between 18 and 59 years old who received the Ad26.COV2.S COVID-19 vaccine or a placebo. The material sequenced was peripheral blood, taken in a trial of Ad26.COV2.S vaccine versus placebo.

CDR3 nucleotides: TGTGCCAGTAGTATAGGGAGGACACCAGGAAACACCATATATTTT. Encoded protein: CASSIGRTPGNTIYF. The genes are TRBV19 and TRBJ1-3, with TRBD1 as a possible D gene (5 bases). Trimming removed 1 base at V and 4 bases at J, with 11 bases between. The CDR3 consists of 15 residues. From germline, CDR1 is LNHDA and CDR2 SQIVND (reference sequence).